This T cell receptor (beta chain) was profiled in a study of blood T cells in healthy people across ages. This clonotype was counted ten times or more. What it binds is unknown. One junction end does not reproduce the germline sequence, and a read error may be involved. Notes on the study in general: Changes in expanded clonotypes were possibly confounded, as the CMV status of donors was unknown.

A J-beta primer mix and a sample-barcoded 5' primer were used in a second PCR of roughly 7 to 12 cycles. Each cDNA was tagged by a template-switch adaptor containing 12 random nucleotides. Using its own MiXCR run on the 5' RACE reads, TCRdb lists one record per CDR3 protein. This sample carries 550,000 to 750,000 distinct CDR3 sequences, 21% of them seen once, and the ten largest clones take approximately 3.6%. Total RNA extraction produced at least 5 micrograms (per sample) for the study. Germline loops: CDR1 KGHSH, CDR2 LQKENI. The CDR3 has 14 residues. The chain joins TRBV18 to TRBJ1-1; D ambiguous. Sequenced: blood. The sequence was obtained from a man between 65 and 85 years old in good health. The CDR3 nucleotides are TGCGCCAGCAGCCCGGACGGAATGAACACTGAAGCTTTCTTT. This translates into CASSPDGMNTEAFF.